The 14 T cell receptor beta chains below come from one sample, sequenced in a study of blood T cell repertoires in COVID-19. Measured with immunoSEQ multiplex PCR; TCRdb has only the in-frame clones, and not every one. Of roughly 200,000 clones listed, approximately 80% are singletons. Sequencing input: peripheral blood. Source of these receptors: a man between 60 and 70 years old with acute or convalescent COVID-19.

On this clone itself: This CDR3 is also generated by other DNA sequences in the sample. The J gene is TRBJ1-1, the V gene TRBV5-1; the D gene is possibly TRBD1 (6 bases). Germline V lookup: CDR1 SGHRS, CDR2 YFSETQ. V was trimmed by 4 bases and J by 1 base, leaving 11 bases between them. CDR3 length: 14 residues. The CDR3 DNA reads as TGCGCCAGCAGCCTCCAGACAGGGAACACTGAAGCTTTCTTT. Amino acid sequence: CASSLQTGNTEAFF.

The chain combines TRBV12-3 or TRBV12-4 with TRBJ1-1; D not certain. The V and J ends lost 6 bases and 11 bases respectively, with 16 bases between them. The CDR3 runs to 12 residues. The CDR3 DNA reads as TGTGCCAGCAGAACCGCGGGAGCCAGGGCTTTCTTT. This codes for CASRTAGARAFF.

The chain employs TRBV7-9 and TRBJ1-4, with 8 bases fitting TRBD1. CDR1 and CDR2 from the germline V gene are SEHNR and FQNEAQ (reference sequence). The CDR3 has 14 amino acids. Trimming removed 3 bases from V and 8 bases from J; junction bases left unmatched: 5. The CDR3, as DNA: TGTGCCAGCAGCTTGGGACAGGTTTTCGAAAAACTGTTTTTT. Protein sequence: CASSLGQVFEKLFF.

The chain joins TRBV28 to TRBJ1-1, with D uncertain. Germline V lookup: CDR1 MDHEN, CDR2 SYDVKM. The CDR3 loop spans 13 amino acids. V lost 3 bases and J 1 base, leaving 6 bases between the germline ends. The CDR3 coding sequence is TGTGCCAGCAGTTTTGTTCGGAACACTGAAGCTTTCTTT. Amino acid sequence: CASSFVRNTEAFF.

This clone was recorded a few times. The CDR3 DNA reads TGTGCCGGCATCAATCAGCCCCAGCATTTT. Protein sequence: CAGINQPQHF. This rearrangement joins TRBV10-3 to TRBJ1-5, with no clear D. V lost 11 bases, J lost 3 bases, and 5 bases lay in between. Germline V lookup: CDR1 ENHRY, CDR2 SYGVKD. The length of the CDR3 is 10 residues.

This chain links TRBV15 with TRBJ1-2; TRBD1 agrees at 7 bases. The CDR3 has 16 residues. Germline-derived CDR1 and CDR2 are LNHNV and YYDKDF (reference sequence). V was clipped by 2 bases and J by 0 bases; unmatched bases: 6. CDR3: CATSRQGGFPNYGYTF. Here the CDR3 DNA reads TGTGCCACCAGCAGACAGGGGGGTTTCCCTAACTATGGCTACACCTTC.

The chain joins TRBV19 to TRBJ2-5; 7 bases are a match to TRBD1. Looked up from germline, CDR1 is LNHDA and CDR2 is SQIVND (reference sequence). The CDR3 consists of 16 residues. The J segment lost 4 bases and the V segment lost 5 bases, leaving 13 bases of the junction unmatched. CDR3 sequence: CASSPQGGSVGETQYF. The CDR3 DNA follows: TGTGCCAGTAGTCCCCAAGGGGGCTCCGTCGGAGAGACCCAGTACTTC.

With regard to this clone: At one of its ends the junction is not consistent with the germline gene, which may arise from a read error. The chain employs TRBV7-2 and TRBJ2-7; 9 nucleotides align to TRBD1. Per germline, CDR1 SGHTA and CDR2 FQGNSA. The CDR3 has 13 amino acids. The CDR3 bases are TGTGCCAGCAGCTTGGGTATCCGGGACAGGGTACACTTC. This codes for CASSLGIRDRVHF.

The genes are TRBV6-5 and TRBJ2-6, with a weak D call TRBD2 (6 bases). There are 15 residues in the CDR3. CDR1 and CDR2 from the germline V gene are MNHEY and SVGAGI. The germline V and J ends were trimmed by 2 bases and 3 bases, with 8 bases remaining between them. CDR3 in amino acids: CASSYAEGGANVLTF. DNA of the CDR3: TGTGCCAGCAGTTACGCGGAGGGTGGGGCCAACGTCCTGACTTTC.

The chain employs TRBV5-4 and TRBJ1-1, with a weak D call TRBD1 (6 bases). V lost 3 bases, J lost 1 base, and 10 bases lay in between. The CDR3 contains 14 residues. Germline-derived CDR1 and CDR2 are SGHNT and YYREEE (reference sequence). DNA for the CDR3: TGTGCCAGCAGCTCAGGACAGCAGAACACTGAAGCTTTCTTT. Protein: CASSSGQQNTEAFF.

V usage is TRBV19 and J usage is TRBJ1-2; 11 bases are shared with TRBD1. V was clipped by 4 bases and J by 8 bases; unmatched bases: 15. Germline CDR1 and CDR2: LNHDA and SQIVND (reference sequence). CDR3 length: 17 amino acids. CDR3 DNA: TGTGCCAGTAGTAGGTCTCACCTCGGACAGGGGGCGTCCGGCTACACCTTC. Its translation is CASSRSHLGQGASGYTF.

The chain carries TRBV6-6 and TRBJ1-2, with TRBD1 matching over 8 bases. V lost 10 bases, J lost 8 bases, and 15 bases stayed unmatched. CDR3 length equals 14 residues. Germline lookup yields CDR1 MNHNY and CDR2 SVGAGI (reference sequence). CDR3 residues: CATTNGQGGWGYTF. The CDR3 bases are TGTGCCACCACAAATGGACAGGGAGGATGGGGCTACACCTTC.

The chain links TRBV7-9 to TRBJ2-1, with 11 positions matching TRBD1. Germline trimming cut 5 bases from V and 5 bases from J; bases unmatched to any gene: 14. The V gene's germline CDR1 is SEHNR and CDR2 FQNEAQ (reference sequence). The CDR3 sequence is 18 residues long. DNA for the CDR3: TGTGCCAGCAGCCCATTTCCGGGACAGGGGGGCCTTAACAATGAGCAGTTCTTC. Translating gives CASSPFPGQGGLNNEQFF.

Notes on this clone: Compared with germline, one end of the junction differs, possibly owing to a read error. The chain has TRBV10-3 and TRBJ1-5; a weak D match, TRBD1 (6 bases). This CDR3 contains 12 residues. Per the germline V gene, CDR1 is ENHRY and CDR2 is SYGVKD. The CDR3 DNA reads TGTGCCACCCAGGACAGCAACCAGCCCCAGCATTTT. Its translation is CATQDSNQPQHF.